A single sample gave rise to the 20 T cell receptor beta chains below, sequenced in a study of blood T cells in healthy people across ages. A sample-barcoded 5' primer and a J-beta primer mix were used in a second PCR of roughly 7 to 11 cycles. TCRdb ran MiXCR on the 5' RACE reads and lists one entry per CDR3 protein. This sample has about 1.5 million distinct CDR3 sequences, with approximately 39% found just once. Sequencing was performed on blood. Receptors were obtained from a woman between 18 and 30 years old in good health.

For the CDR3, the DNA is TGCAGTGCTAGAGGGGGAGCCCTTGAAGCTTTCTTT. Residues: CSARGGALEAFF. The chain has TRBV20-1 and TRBJ1-1; the D is unclear. The CDR3 is made up of 12 amino acids. Between the trimmed V and J ends, which lost 1 base and 7 bases, there was a span of 10 bases. Per the germline V gene, CDR1 is DFQATT and CDR2 is SNEGSKA (reference sequence).

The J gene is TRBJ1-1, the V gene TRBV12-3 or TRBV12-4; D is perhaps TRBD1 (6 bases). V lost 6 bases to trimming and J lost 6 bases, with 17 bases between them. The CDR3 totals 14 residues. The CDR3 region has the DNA TGTGCCAGCAGGAAGACAGGCGGAGGCCCTGAAGCTTTCTTT. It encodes CASRKTGGGPEAFF.

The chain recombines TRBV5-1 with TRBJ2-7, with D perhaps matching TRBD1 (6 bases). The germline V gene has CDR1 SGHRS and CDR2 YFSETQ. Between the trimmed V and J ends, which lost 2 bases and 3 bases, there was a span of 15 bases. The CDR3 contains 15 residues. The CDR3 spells CASSLIRQVGYEQYF. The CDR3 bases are TGCGCCAGCAGCTTAATTAGACAGGTGGGCTACGAGCAGTACTTC.

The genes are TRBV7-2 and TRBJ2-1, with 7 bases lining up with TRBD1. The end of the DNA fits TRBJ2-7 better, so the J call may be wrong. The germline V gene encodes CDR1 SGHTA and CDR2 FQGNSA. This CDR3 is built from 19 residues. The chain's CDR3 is CASSFLRTGIDPLYNEQYF. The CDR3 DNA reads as TGTGCCAGCAGCTTCCTCCGGACAGGTATTGATCCTCTCTACAATGAGCAGTACTTC.

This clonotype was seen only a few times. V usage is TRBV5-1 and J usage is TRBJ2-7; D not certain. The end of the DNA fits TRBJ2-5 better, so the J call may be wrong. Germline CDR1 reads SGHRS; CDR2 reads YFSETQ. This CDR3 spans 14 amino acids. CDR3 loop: CASRNGQTWETQYF. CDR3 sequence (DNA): TGCGCCAGCCGTAACGGGCAGACCTGGGAGACCCAGTACTTC.

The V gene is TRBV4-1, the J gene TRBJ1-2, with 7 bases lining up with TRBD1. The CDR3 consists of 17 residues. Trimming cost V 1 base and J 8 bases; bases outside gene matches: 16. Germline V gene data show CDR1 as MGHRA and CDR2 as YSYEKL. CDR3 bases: TGCGCCAGCAGCCAAGTGGGGACTTTAGACAGGGACCACGGCTACACCTTC. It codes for CASSQVGTLDRDHGYTF.

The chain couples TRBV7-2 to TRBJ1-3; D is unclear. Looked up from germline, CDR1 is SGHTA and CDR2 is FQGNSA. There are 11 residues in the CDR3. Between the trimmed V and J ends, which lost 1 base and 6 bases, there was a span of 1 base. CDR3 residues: CASSLVNTIYF. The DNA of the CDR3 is TGTGCCAGCAGCTTAGTAAACACCATATATTTT.

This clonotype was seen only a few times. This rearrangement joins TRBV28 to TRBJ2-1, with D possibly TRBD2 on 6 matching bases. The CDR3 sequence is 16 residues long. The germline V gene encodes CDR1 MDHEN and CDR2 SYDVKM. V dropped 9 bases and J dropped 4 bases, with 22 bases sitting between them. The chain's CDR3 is CASLSAGRVGYNEQFF. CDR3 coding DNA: TGTGCCAGTTTATCAGCCGGGAGAGTGGGGTACAATGAGCAGTTCTTC.

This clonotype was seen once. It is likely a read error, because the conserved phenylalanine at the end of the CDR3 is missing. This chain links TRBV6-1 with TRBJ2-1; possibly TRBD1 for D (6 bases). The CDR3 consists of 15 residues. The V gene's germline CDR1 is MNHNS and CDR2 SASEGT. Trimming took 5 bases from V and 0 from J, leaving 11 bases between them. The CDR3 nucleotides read TGTGCCAGCAGTACCGGGACAAACTCCTACAATGAGCAGTTCTTG. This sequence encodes CASSTGTNSYNEQFL.

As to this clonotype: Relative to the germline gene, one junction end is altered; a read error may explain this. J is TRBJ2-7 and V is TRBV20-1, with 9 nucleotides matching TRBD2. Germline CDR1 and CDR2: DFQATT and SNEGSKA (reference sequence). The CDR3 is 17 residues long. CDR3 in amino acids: CSARGTSLAGNSYEQYF. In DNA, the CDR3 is TGCAGTGCCAGAGGAACCAGTCTAGCGGGGAACTCCTACGAGCAGTACTTC.

The CDR3 nucleotides are TGTGCCAGCAGCGGCGGACTAGCGGGGAACACAGATACGCAGTATTTT. This codes for CASSGGLAGNTDTQYF. The chain carries TRBV9 and TRBJ2-3, with 12 bases fitting TRBD2. The V and J ends lost 3 bases and 2 bases, in that order; junction bases with no gene match: 4. This CDR3 contains 16 residues. Germline CDR1 and CDR2: SGDLS and YYNGEE.

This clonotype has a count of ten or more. The CDR3 region is CASRKGGTSIKETQYF. The DNA of the CDR3 is TGTGCCAGCAGGAAAGGAGGGACTAGCATAAAAGAGACCCAGTACTTC. The chain combines TRBV7-3 with TRBJ2-5, with 9 bases matching TRBD2. Per the germline V gene, CDR1 is SGHTA and CDR2 is FQGTGA. The CDR3 is made up of 16 amino acids. The V segment lost 6 bases and the J segment 3 bases; nucleotides outside the gene matches: 11.

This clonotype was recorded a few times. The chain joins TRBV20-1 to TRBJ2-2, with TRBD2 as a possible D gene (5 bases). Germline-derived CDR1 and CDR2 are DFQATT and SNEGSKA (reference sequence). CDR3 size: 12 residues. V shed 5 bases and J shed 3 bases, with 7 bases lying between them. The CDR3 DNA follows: TGCAGTGCTCAGGAGGACACCGGGGAGCTGTTTTTT. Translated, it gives CSAQEDTGELFF.

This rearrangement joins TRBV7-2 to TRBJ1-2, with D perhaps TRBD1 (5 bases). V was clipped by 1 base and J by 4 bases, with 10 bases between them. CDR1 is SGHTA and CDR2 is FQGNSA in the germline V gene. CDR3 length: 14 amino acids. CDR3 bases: TGTGCCAGCAGCTTAGGCTGGGGCGTCTATGGCTACACCTTC. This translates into CASSLGWGVYGYTF.

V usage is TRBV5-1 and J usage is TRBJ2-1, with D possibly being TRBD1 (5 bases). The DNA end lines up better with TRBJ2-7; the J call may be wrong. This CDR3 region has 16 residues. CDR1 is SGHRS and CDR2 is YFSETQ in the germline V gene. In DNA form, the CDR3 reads TGCGCCAGCAGCTTGAGGGGCAGAAAGACCTACAATGAGCAGTACTTC. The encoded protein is CASSLRGRKTYNEQYF.

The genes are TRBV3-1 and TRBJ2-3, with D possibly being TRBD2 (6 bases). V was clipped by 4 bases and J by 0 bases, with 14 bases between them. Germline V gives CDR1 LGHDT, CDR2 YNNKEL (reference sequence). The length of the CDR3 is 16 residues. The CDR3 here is CASSLRPGLSTDTQYF. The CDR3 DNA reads TGTGCCAGCAGCCTCAGACCGGGACTCAGCACAGATACGCAGTATTTT.

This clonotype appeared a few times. In DNA form, the CDR3 reads TGCAGTGTAGCGGGAGGGAAAGAGACCCAGTACTTC. This gives the protein CSVAGGKETQYF. The chain couples TRBV20-1 to TRBJ2-5; TRBD2 aligns across 11 bases. The CDR3 contains 12 residues. The germline V gene encodes CDR1 DFQATT and CDR2 SNEGSKA (reference sequence). J was trimmed by 3 bases and V by 7 bases; bases with no gene match: 1.

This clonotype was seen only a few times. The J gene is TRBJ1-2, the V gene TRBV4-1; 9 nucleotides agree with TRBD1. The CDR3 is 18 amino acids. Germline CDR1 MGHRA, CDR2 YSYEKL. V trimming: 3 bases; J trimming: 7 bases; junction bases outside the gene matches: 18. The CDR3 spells CASSHNRRDRDGVGGYTF. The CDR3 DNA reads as TGCGCCAGCAGCCATAACCGTCGGGACAGGGACGGTGTTGGTGGCTACACCTTC.

CDR3: CAWSSRAGLTMNTEAFF. The CDR3 DNA reads TGTGCCTGGAGTTCCCGGGCCGGACTCACCATGAACACTGAAGCTTTCTTT. V is TRBV30 and J is TRBJ1-1; D remains unclear. Trimming left V 2 bases short and J 0 bases short, with 19 bases between. This CDR3 comprises 17 residues. Germline CDR1 is GTSNPN and CDR2 is SVGIG (reference sequence).

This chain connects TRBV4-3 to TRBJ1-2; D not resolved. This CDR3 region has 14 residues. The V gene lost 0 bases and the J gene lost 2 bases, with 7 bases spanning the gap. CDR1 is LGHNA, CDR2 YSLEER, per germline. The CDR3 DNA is TGCGCCAGCAGCCAAGATACACCGAACTATGGCTACACCTTC. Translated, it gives CASSQDTPNYGYTF.